This T cell receptor beta chain originates from a study of identical twins. Findings of the study overall: Beta out-of-frame twin sharing showed a weaker excess.

One entry per CDR3 protein results from TCRdb running MiXCR on the 5' RACE reads. The table lists roughly 720,000 distinct CDR3 sequences, around a sixth of them singletons. From germline, CDR1 is KGHSH and CDR2 LQKENI. Trimming shortened V by 3 bases and J by 0 bases, and 16 bases separated the two germline ends. The length of the CDR3 is 17 residues. Worth noting for this clonotype: The antigen remains undetermined.

Another study also made use of these data, one on T cells expressing NK-cell markers.

This TCR came from a woman under 30 in good health. The sample taken for sequencing was PBMCs. V and J are TRBV18 and TRBJ2-3; possibly TRBD1 for D (6 bases). CDR3 protein: CASSPLDSLLSTDTQYF. The CDR3 DNA reads as TGTGCCAGCTCACCGTTGGACAGTCTTTTGAGCACAGATACGCAGTATTTT.